These T cell receptor beta chains were read from a single sample in a study of T cell responses to AZD1222 COVID-19 vaccine. Method: immunoSEQ multiplex PCR; TCRdb's copy keeps in-frame clones and lacks some. The sample lists 120,000 or so clones, around nine tenths occurring once. The source was peripheral blood, collected 28 days after the second AZD1222 dose. These receptors were taken from an adult who received the AZD1222 COVID-19 vaccine. The CDR3 runs from the conserved cysteine through the conserved F or W. The D gene is left open where the match is weak. Expanded clones are given a class, and other clones once, few, many or no size at all.

j_gene | v_gene | d_gene | abundance | CDR3nt | CDR3aa
TRBJ2-5 | TRBV7-9 | TRBD2 | once | TGTGCCAGCAGCTTAGCACTAGCGGTACAAGAGACCCAGTACTTC | CASSLALAVQETQYF
TRBJ2-1 | TRBV7-3 | TRBD2 | - | TGTGCCAGCAGCTTAAGTCTAGCGGGGAGCAATGAGCAGTTCTTC | CASSLSLAGSNEQFF
TRBJ2-2 | TRBV30 | - | - | TGTGCCTGGAGTCCTGGGGGGAACACCGGGGAGCTGTTTTTT | CAWSPGGNTGELFF
TRBJ1-1 | TRBV6-5 | - | - | TGTGCCAGCGGGGGGCGTACGAACACTGAAGCTTTCTTT | CASGGRTNTEAFF
TRBJ2-3 | TRBV9 | TRBD2 | - | TGTGCCCGCGGGGGGGGACAGTTACCAGATACGCAGTATTTT | CARGGGQLPDTQYF
TRBJ1-2 | TRBV2 | - | - | TGTGCCAGCAGTGAACGACAGCTCTATGGCTACACCTTC | CASSERQLYGYTF
TRBJ2-5 | TRBV5-4 | TRBD2 | - | TGTGCCAGCAGCTTGGATCGGCGGGGGGGTTGGGAGACCCAGTACTTC | CASSLDRRGGWETQYF
TRBJ2-5 | TRBV5-6 | - | - | TGTGCCAGCAGCCCCATCTCCGGGATAGCGTTCACTCAAGAGACCCAGTACTTC | CASSPISGIAFTQETQYF
TRBJ2-1 | TRBV7-2 | - | few | TGTGCCAGCAGCTTCTCAATCGGGAGAGACAATGAGCAGTTCTTC | CASSFSIGRDNEQFF
TRBJ1-2 | TRBV3-1/TRBV3-2 | - | - | TGTGCCAGCAGCCTGGCCCTCTATGGCTACACCTTC | CASSLALYGYTF
TRBJ2-2 | TRBV5-1 | - | few | TGCGCCAGCAGGGGGACTGAAGTTACCGGGGAGCTGTTTTTT | CASRGTEVTGELFF
TRBJ2-2 | TRBV4-3 | TRBD1 | - | TGCGCCAGCAGCCAAGATTCCCGGACAGGGATGAACACCGGGGAGCTGTTTTTT | CASSQDSRTGMNTGELFF
TRBJ2-7 | TRBV21-1 | - | - | TGTGCCAGCAGCAAAGGCCCGAGCGGGGGCCCCTCTTTCGAGCAGTACTTC | CASSKGPSGGPSFEQYF
TRBJ1-2 | TRBV4-3 | - | - | TGCGCCAGCAGCCAAGATCTACAGTGGGCTCGCGGCTATACCTTC | CASSQDLQWARGYTF
TRBJ2-2 | TRBV5-8 | - | - | TGTGCCAGCAGCTTGGTAGGAACCGGGGAGCTGTTTTTT | CASSLVGTGELFF
TRBJ2-2 | TRBV18 | - | few | TGTGCCAGCTCGCAGGAGATGAACACCGGGGAGCTGTTTTTT | CASSQEMNTGELFF
TRBJ2-7 | TRBV7-9 | TRBD1 | - | TGTGCCAGCAGCTTCGACAGGGCCCTCGGCGAGCAGTACTTC | CASSFDRALGEQYF
TRBJ1-3 | TRBV4-1 | TRBD1 | - | TGCGCCAGCAGCCAAGTACCCGGGACAGCACCTGGAAACACCATATATTTT | CASSQVPGTAPGNTIYF
TRBJ2-7 | TRBV18 | - | once | TGTGCCAGCTCACCAGACACAGTTCGGGAGCAGTACTTC | CASSPDTVREQYF
TRBJ1-3 | TRBV7-2 | - | - | TGTGCCAGCAGTCTTCGAGGGCTCTCTGGAAACACCATATATTTT | CASSLRGLSGNTIYF
TRBJ1-1 | TRBV30 | TRBD1 | once | TGTGCCTGGAGCCTGACAGGGGCGCCAAACACTGAAGCTTTCTTT | CAWSLTGAPNTEAFF
TRBJ1-3 | TRBV3-1/TRBV3-2 | - | - | TGTGCCAGCAGCCAAGACCTCGGGGATACTGGAAACACCATATATTTT | CASSQDLGDTGNTIYF
TRBJ1-5 | TRBV2 | - | - | TGTGCCAGCAGTTTAACCCGCCCCAATCAGCCCCAGCATTTT | CASSLTRPNQPQHF
TRBJ2-1 | TRBV29-1 | - | - | TGCAGCGTTGGACGGGGTAACAATGAGCAGTTCTTC | CSVGRGNNEQFF
TRBJ1-2 | TRBV19 | - | - | TGTGCCAGTAGTATACCGGGAAACTATGGCTACACCTTC | CASSIPGNYGYTF
TRBJ2-1 | TRBV11-2 | - | - | TGTGCCAGCAGCTTGCCCAGGGACATCATCTGGCAGTTCTTC | CASSLPRDIIWQFF
TRBJ1-4 | TRBV6-5 | - | few | TGTGCCAGCAGCCCGTGGGCGGATCTAAATGAAAAACTGTTTTTT | CASSPWADLNEKLFF
TRBJ1-3 | TRBV15 | TRBD1 | - | TGTGCCACCAGCAGAGATTTGGGGACAGCTGGAAACACCATATATTTT | CATSRDLGTAGNTIYF
TRBJ2-7 | TRBV5-1 | - | - | TGCGCCAGCAGCTTGGGGGGGTTTAGTATTTACGAGCAGTACTTC | CASSLGGFSIYEQYF
TRBJ1-2 | TRBV12-3/TRBV12-4 | - | - | TGTGCCAGCAGTTCCGGAGGCTATGGCTACACCTTC | CASSSGGYGYTF
TRBJ2-7 | TRBV28 | - | - | TGTGCCAGCAGCGTGGACAGCTCCTACGAGCAGTACTTC | CASSVDSSYEQYF
TRBJ2-3 | TRBV7-9 | - | - | TGTGCCAGCAGCCCCCAGCAGATCACAGATACGCAGTATTTT | CASSPQQITDTQYF
TRBJ1-2 | TRBV19 | - | - | TGTGCCAGTAGTGAACAGCGGCTGGGCTATGGCTACACCTTC | CASSEQRLGYGYTF
TRBJ2-1 | TRBV5-1 | - | - | TGCGCCAGCAGCTTGGATATCTCCTACAATGAGCAGTTCTTC | CASSLDISYNEQFF
TRBJ1-6 | TRBV20-1 | - | - | TGCAGTGCTAGTGAAGACGGATGGGCACCCCTCCACTTT | CSASEDGWAPLHF
TRBJ2-7 | TRBV7-2 | TRBD2 | - | TGTGCCAGCAGCTTACACGGCGGGGGGGCGGACGAGCAGTACTTC | CASSLHGGGADEQYF
TRBJ1-1 | TRBV5-1 | - | - | TGCGCCAGCAGCGTCGGGAGTGGGAACACTGAAGCTTTCTTT | CASSVGSGNTEAFF